Shown below are 11 T cell receptor beta chains from a single sample sequenced in a study of response to subunit inactivated influenza vaccine. TCRdb ran MiXCR on the RT-PCR reads and lists one entry per CDR3 protein. The sample carries around 790,000 distinct CDR3 sequences, less than 25% recorded once. The sequences come from PBMCs from blood, collected around 5 days after vaccination. The receptors derive from a man aged 50-60 years who received an inactivated influenza vaccine.

There are a few counts of this clonotype. The junction does not match germline at one end; this may be a read error. The rearrangement uses TRBV12-3 or TRBV12-4 and TRBJ2-2; D is uncertain. CDR3 length: 13 amino acids. The CDR3 sequence: CASRLGGAGELFF. CDR3 in DNA: TGTGCCAGCAGGTTAGGTGGTGCCGGGGAGCTGTTTTTT.

V gene TRBV20-1 combines with J gene TRBJ2-1, with D unresolved. The germline V gene encodes CDR1 DFQATT and CDR2 SNEGSKA (reference sequence). Trimming left V 0 bases short and J 1 base short, with 10 bases between. There are 15 residues in the CDR3. This CDR3 reads CSARDLGRSYNEQFF. As DNA, the CDR3 is TGCAGTGCTAGAGATCTCGGCAGATCCTACAATGAGCAGTTCTTC.

The sample holds a few counts of this clonotype. This chain joins TRBV4-3 and TRBJ1-2; D unresolved. There are 14 residues in the CDR3. V dropped 0 bases and J dropped 5 bases, with 10 bases sitting between them. The germline CDR1 and CDR2 sequences are LGHNA and YSLEER. In DNA, the CDR3 is TGCGCCAGCAGCCAAGATATTGGCCGTTATGGCTACACCTTC. As protein: CASSQDIGRYGYTF.

This sequence joins TRBV11-2 and TRBJ2-7; a weak D match, TRBD1 (6 bases). Germline V gene lookup returns CDR1 SGHAT and CDR2 FQNNGV. Trimming took 4 bases from V and 3 from J, leaving 13 bases between them. The CDR3 runs to 14 residues. The CDR3 bases are TGTGCCAGCAGCTCCGCCAGGGGCGGCTACGAGCAGTACTTC. Translation: CASSSARGGYEQYF.

This clonotype has just a few counts. The J gene is TRBJ2-6, the V gene TRBV20-1, with D possibly being TRBD2 (5 bases). The CDR3 extends over 16 amino acids. Germline V CDR1 and CDR2: DFQATT, SNEGSKA (reference sequence). Trimming took off 2 bases at V and 0 bases at J, with 11 bases between the two ends. DNA of the CDR3: TGCAGTGCTAGATCTCCGGGGAGCTCTGGGGCCAACGTCCTGACTTTC. Amino acids: CSARSPGSSGANVLTF.

With respect to this clonotype: A much larger clonotype is one base distant, so this may be a read error. This chain connects TRBV7-2 to TRBJ1-2; D uncertain. CDR1 is SGHTA and CDR2 is FQGNSA in the germline V gene. CDR3 length equals 13 residues. In DNA, the CDR3 is TGTTCCAGCAGCAATCCCTCGGAGTATGGCTACACCTTC. It codes for CSSSNPSEYGYTF.

This chain links TRBV5-6 with TRBJ2-1, with D possibly being TRBD1 (6 bases). The CDR3 covers 13 residues. With 0 bases removed from V and 9 bases from J, the gap between germline ends came to 10 bases. Looked up from germline, CDR1 is SGHDT and CDR2 is YYEEEE. The CDR3 loop reads CASSLGGQTEQFF. DNA of the CDR3: TGTGCCAGCAGCTTGGGGGGACAAACTGAGCAGTTCTTC.

This clonotype occurred a few times. The rearrangement links TRBV20-1 to TRBJ2-3; 7 bases align to TRBD1. Unmatched junction bases numbered 6, after V lost 2 bases and J lost 4 bases. Germline V lookup: CDR1 DFQATT, CDR2 SNEGSKA (reference sequence). The CDR3 runs 14 residues. Here the CDR3 reads CSARSHDRADTQYF. Written as DNA, the CDR3 is TGCAGTGCTAGATCCCACGACAGGGCAGATACGCAGTATTTT.

This clonotype was counted only a few times. The chain has TRBV4-3 and TRBJ1-4; no clear D gene. CDR1 LGHNA and CDR2 YSLEER come from the germline V gene. Deletions cut 4 bases from V and 6 bases from J, with 12 bases between. CDR3 length: 14 residues. For the CDR3, the DNA is TGCGCCAGCAGCCTAAACCAAGAGTATGAAAAACTGTTTTTT. This gives the protein CASSLNQEYEKLFF.

Details on this clonotype: Relative to the germline gene, one junction end is altered; a read error may explain this. The chain employs TRBV5-1 and TRBJ2-7; 10 bases map to TRBD1. CDR1 and CDR2 from the germline V gene are SGHRS and YFSETQ. The CDR3 loop spans 14 amino acids. The CDR3: CASSLTGGGYEQYF. CDR3 nucleotides: TGTGCCAGCAGCTTGACAGGGGGCGGCTACGAGCAGTACTTC.

This clonotype was detected ten times or more. The V gene is TRBV11-2, the J gene TRBJ1-5; no clear D. Germline CDR1 is SGHAT and CDR2 is FQNNGV. Trimming left V 1 base short and J 3 bases short, with 19 bases between. The CDR3 consists of 18 residues. The CDR3 spells CASSLVASLGTYNQPQHF. The CDR3 nucleotides are TGTGCCAGCAGCTTAGTAGCCTCTCTGGGCACCTACAATCAGCCCCAGCATTTT.